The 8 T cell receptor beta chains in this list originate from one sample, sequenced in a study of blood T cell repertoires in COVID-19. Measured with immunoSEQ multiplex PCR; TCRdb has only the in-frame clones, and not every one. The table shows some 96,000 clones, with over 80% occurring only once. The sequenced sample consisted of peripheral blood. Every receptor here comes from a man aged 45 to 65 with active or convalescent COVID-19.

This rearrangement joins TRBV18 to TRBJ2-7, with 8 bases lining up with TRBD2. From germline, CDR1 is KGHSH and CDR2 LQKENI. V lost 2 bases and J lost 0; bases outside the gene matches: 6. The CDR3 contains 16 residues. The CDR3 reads CASSPGLAGSSYEQYF. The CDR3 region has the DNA TGTGCCAGCTCACCAGGGCTAGCGGGTAGCTCCTACGAGCAGTACTTC.

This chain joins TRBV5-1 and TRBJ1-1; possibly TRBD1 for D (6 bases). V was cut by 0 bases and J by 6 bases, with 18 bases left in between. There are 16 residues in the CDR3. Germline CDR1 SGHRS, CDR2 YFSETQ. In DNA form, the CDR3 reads TGCGCCAGCAGCTTGGGTCTTAGGGCGGGGGCCCCTGAAGCTTTCTTT. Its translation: CASSLGLRAGAPEAFF.

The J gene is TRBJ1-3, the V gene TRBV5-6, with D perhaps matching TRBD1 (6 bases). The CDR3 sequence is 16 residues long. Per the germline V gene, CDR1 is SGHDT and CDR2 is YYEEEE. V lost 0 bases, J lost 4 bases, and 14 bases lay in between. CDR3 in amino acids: CASSLGTGSGGNTIYF. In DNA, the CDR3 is TGTGCCAGCAGCTTGGGTACAGGGTCTGGCGGAAACACCATATATTTT. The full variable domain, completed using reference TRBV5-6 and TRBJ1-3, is DAGVTQSPTHLIKTRGQQVTLRCSPKSGHDTVSWYQQALGQGPQFIFQYYEEEERQRGNFPDRFSGHQFPNYSSELNVNALLLGDSALYLCASSLGTGSGGNTIYFGEGSWLTVV.

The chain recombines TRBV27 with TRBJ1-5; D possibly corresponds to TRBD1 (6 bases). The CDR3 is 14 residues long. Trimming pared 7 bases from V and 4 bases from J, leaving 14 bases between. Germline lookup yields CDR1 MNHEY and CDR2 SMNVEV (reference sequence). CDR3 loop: CASTKQGENQPQHF. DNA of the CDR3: TGTGCCAGCACCAAACAGGGAGAAAATCAGCCCCAGCATTTT.

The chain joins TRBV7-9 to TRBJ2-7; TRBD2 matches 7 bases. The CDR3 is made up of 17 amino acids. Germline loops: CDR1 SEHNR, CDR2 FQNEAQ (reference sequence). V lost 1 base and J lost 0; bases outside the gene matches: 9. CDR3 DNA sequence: TGTGCCAGCAGCTTAGGGTTCGTGGGGGGGAGCTCCTACGAGCAGTACTTC. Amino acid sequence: CASSLGFVGGSSYEQYF. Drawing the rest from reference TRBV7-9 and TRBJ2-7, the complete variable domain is DTGVSQNPRHKITKRGQNVTFRCDPISEHNRLYWYRQTLGQGPEFLTYFQNEAQLEKSRLLSDRFSAERPKGSFSTLEIQRTEQGDSAMYLCASSLGFVGGSSYEQYFGPGTRLTVT.

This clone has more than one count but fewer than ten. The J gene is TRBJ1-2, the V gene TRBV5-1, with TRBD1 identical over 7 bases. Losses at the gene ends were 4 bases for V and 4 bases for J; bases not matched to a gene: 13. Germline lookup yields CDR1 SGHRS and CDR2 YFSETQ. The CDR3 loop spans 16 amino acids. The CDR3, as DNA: TGCGCCAGCAGCCCAGGCCTAGGGACAGTGGCCTATGGCTACACCTTC. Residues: CASSPGLGTVAYGYTF.

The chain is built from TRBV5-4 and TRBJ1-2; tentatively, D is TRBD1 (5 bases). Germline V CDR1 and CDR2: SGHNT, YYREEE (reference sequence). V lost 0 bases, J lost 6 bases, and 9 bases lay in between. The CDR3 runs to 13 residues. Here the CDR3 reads CASSLAGVNGYTF. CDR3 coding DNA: TGTGCCAGCAGCTTGGCGGGGGTGAATGGCTACACCTTC.

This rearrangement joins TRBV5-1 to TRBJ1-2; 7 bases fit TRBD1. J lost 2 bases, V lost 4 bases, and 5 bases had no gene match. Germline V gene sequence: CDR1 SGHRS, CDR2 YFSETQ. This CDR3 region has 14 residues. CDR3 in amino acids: CASSTTGDNYGYTF. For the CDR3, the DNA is TGCGCCAGCAGCACCACAGGGGACAACTATGGCTACACCTTC.